This TCR beta chain was captured by sequencing in a study of shared clonotypes between healthy human individuals. Broader study findings: Owing to a small donor count, the genetic and exposure-history diversity represented was limited. Non-shared clonotypes displayed generation probabilities falling below those of clonotypes present in all four donors. The authors expected sequencing depth to affect clonotype sharing among donors.

A remark on this clone: Its antigen is not known.

Into CD45RA+ naive and CD45RA-negative memory subsets, the CD4+ cells were split. Germline loops: CDR1 SEHNR, CDR2 FQNEAQ (reference sequence). This CDR3 has 16 residues. V was cut by 5 bases and J by 1 base, with 15 bases left in between. Repertoires were generated with immunoSEQ multiplex PCR, while TCRdb's copy carries only in-frame clones and drops some. The data contain some 2.4 million clones, 80% to 95% of them singletons. The chain employs TRBV7-9 and TRBJ1-5; D call uncertain. This TCR derives from a man between 18 and 29 years old in good health. Some clones in this sample may be carry-over from other donors' samples. Material for sequencing was naive CD4+ T cells from PBMCs. Subset: CD45RA+ positively selected. The CDR3 loop reads CASSSNGERSNQPQHF. The CDR3 nucleotides read TGTGCCAGCAGCAGTAACGGGGAACGCAGCAATCAGCCCCAGCATTTT. The whole variable domain, remainder taken from reference TRBV7-9 and TRBJ1-5, is DTGVSQNPRHKITKRGQNVTFRCDPISEHNRLYWYRQTLGQGPEFLTYFQNEAQLEKSRLLSDRFSAERPKGSFSTLEIQRTEQGDSAMYLCASSSNGERSNQPQHFGDGTRLSIL.